These 25 T cell receptor beta chains came from one sample sequenced in a study of T-cell memory formation after mild COVID-19. TCRdb fed the 5' RACE reads into MiXCR, producing one record per CDR3 protein. The sample has about 82,000 distinct CDR3 sequences; over 10% are singletons. The specimen sequenced was PBMCs or a T cell subset sorted from them (not recorded which). These TCRs come from a young man who had mild COVID-19 (a few samples of this study predate the infection). Cell type and time point are not known.

This sequence joins TRBV9 and TRBJ2-3; 12 nucleotides match TRBD1. The CDR3 length is 16 residues. V lost 3 bases and J lost 5; bases outside the gene matches: 7. The germline gives CDR1 SGDLS, CDR2 YYNGEE. CDR3 in DNA: TGTGCCAGCAGCGCTCCGGGACAGGGGGCAAGAGATACGCAGTATTTT. Translated: CASSAPGQGARDTQYF.

This clonotype was detected only a few times. V gene TRBV7-8 combines with J gene TRBJ2-1; the match to TRBD2 covers 7 bases. The length of the CDR3 is 15 residues. V trimming: 1 base; J trimming: 5 bases; junction bases outside the gene matches: 5. Germline CDR1 is SGHVS and CDR2 is FQNEAQ. CDR3: CASSLGGGGNNEQFF. Written as DNA, the CDR3 is TGTGCCAGCAGCTTAGGGGGCGGGGGAAACAATGAGCAGTTCTTC.

This clonotype was seen many times. CDR3 bases: TGTGCCAGCTCACCAGTCACGAGCGGGGGGTACTCTGGCACAGATACGCAGTATTTT. Translating gives CASSPVTSGGYSGTDTQYF. The V and J genes are TRBV18 and TRBJ2-3; 9 bases match TRBD2. The V gene's germline CDR1 is KGHSH and CDR2 LQKENI. This CDR3 is built from 19 residues. V gave up 2 bases and J gave up 1 base; unmatched junction bases: 13.

The V and J genes are TRBV12-3 or TRBV12-4 and TRBJ2-5; the match to TRBD2 covers 13 bases. V trimming: 5 bases; J trimming: 0 bases; junction bases outside the gene matches: 3. The CDR3 length is 16 residues. The CDR3 bases are TGTGCCAGCAGTCAACTAGCGGGGGGGTACCAAGAGACCCAGTACTTC. Protein: CASSQLAGGYQETQYF.

In this sample, this clonotype turned up many times. This chain connects TRBV29-1 to TRBJ2-3; no reliable D call. Trimming cost V 3 bases and J 2 bases, with 6 bases left between them. The germline CDR1 and CDR2 sequences are SQVTM and ANQGSEA. This CDR3 contains 12 residues. The CDR3, as DNA: TGCAGCGTTGATGGAACCACAGATACGCAGTATTTT. This sequence encodes CSVDGTTDTQYF.

The J gene is TRBJ1-1, the V gene TRBV7-2; D remains ambiguous. V gave up 6 bases and J gave up 4 bases, with 9 bases separating them. CDR3 length equals 12 residues. CDR1 SGHTA and CDR2 FQGNSA come from the germline V gene. CDR3 in DNA: TGTGCCAGCAGTAGATTGGGCACTGAAGCTTTCTTT. This sequence encodes CASSRLGTEAFF.

The rearrangement joins TRBV29-1 to TRBJ2-6; D uncertain. V lost 2 bases and J 0 bases, leaving 11 bases between the germline ends. In germline, CDR1 is SQVTM, CDR2 ANQGSEA. This CDR3 has 16 residues. CDR3 in DNA: TGCAGCGTTGAAAACCCGGGCGACTCTGGGGCCAACGTCCTGACTTTC. Protein sequence: CSVENPGDSGANVLTF.

This clonotype appeared a few times. V is TRBV5-1 and J is TRBJ2-7; D gene uncertain. The CDR3 contains 12 residues. Germline V gene sequence: CDR1 SGHRS, CDR2 YFSETQ. V dropped 3 bases and J dropped 5 bases, with 9 bases sitting between them. CDR3 residues: CASSWGSHEQYF. CDR3 DNA sequence: TGCGCCAGCAGCTGGGGATCTCACGAGCAGTACTTC.

In its sample, this clonotype was seen many times. The chain's CDR3 is CASSYNTGELFF. CDR3 sequence (DNA): TGTGCCAGCAGCTACAACACCGGGGAGCTGTTTTTT. The chain couples TRBV6-2 or TRBV6-3 to TRBJ2-2; D unresolved. This CDR3 comprises 12 residues. Trimming cost V 6 bases and J 2 bases, with 4 bases left between them. Germline CDR1 is MNHEY and CDR2 is SVGEGT.

The J gene is TRBJ2-6, the V gene TRBV6-6, with TRBD1 as a possible D gene (6 bases). Germline values: CDR1 MNHNY, CDR2 SVGAGI (reference sequence). There are 16 residues in the CDR3. Trimming pared 8 bases from V and 2 bases from J, leaving 16 bases between. In DNA, the CDR3 is TGTGCCAGCTCGGGGACATACTTGACTGGGGCCAACGTCCTGACTTTC. Its protein is CASSGTYLTGANVLTF.

This rearrangement joins TRBV11-2 to TRBJ2-4, with 7 bases fitting TRBD1. CDR3 size: 16 residues. CDR1 is SGHAT, CDR2 FQNNGV, per germline. The ends lost 6 bases at V and 0 bases at J; junction bases unmatched: 8. CDR3 bases: TGTGCCAGCAGGAACAGGGGAACGGTAGCCAAAAACATTCAGTACTTC. As protein: CASRNRGTVAKNIQYF.

This chain links TRBV20-1 with TRBJ1-2; unclear D gene. Germline V gene data show CDR1 as DFQATT and CDR2 as SNEGSKA (reference sequence). Deletions cut 1 base from V and 8 bases from J, with 11 bases between. This CDR3 comprises 12 residues. The CDR3 protein is CSARVAGRGYTF. The CDR3 DNA reads TGCAGTGCTAGAGTAGCGGGTCGGGGCTACACCTTC.

V is TRBV11-2 and J is TRBJ2-3, with 8 nucleotides matching TRBD1. CDR3 length: 14 residues. Germline values: CDR1 SGHAT, CDR2 FQNNGV. The J segment lost 6 bases and the V segment lost 4 bases, leaving 6 bases of the junction unmatched. CDR3 in DNA: TGTGCCAGCAGCTCCTCACAGGGGGTGGATACGCAGTATTTT. Its protein product is CASSSSQGVDTQYF.

This clonotype was detected a few times. The J gene is TRBJ2-3, the V gene TRBV9, with a weak D call TRBD1 (6 bases). Trimming left V 2 bases short and J 0 bases short, with 13 bases between. This CDR3 comprises 16 residues. The V gene's germline CDR1 is SGDLS and CDR2 YYNGEE. The CDR3 spells CASSVTPGQSTDTQYF. CDR3 coding DNA: TGTGCCAGCAGCGTCACCCCGGGACAAAGCACAGATACGCAGTATTTT.

A few counts support this clonotype. The chain links TRBV5-6 to TRBJ1-1; no definite D call. V dropped 4 bases and J dropped 4 bases, with 14 bases sitting between them. Germline values: CDR1 SGHDT, CDR2 YYEEEE. CDR3 length equals 14 residues. CDR3 bases: TGTGCCAGCAGCGGTACCGCGGGGATCACTGAAGCTTTCTTT. Translating gives CASSGTAGITEAFF.

The table lists this clonotype with many counts. The V call is TRBV27, the J call TRBJ2-6; D is ambiguous. Deletions cut 3 bases from V and 1 base from J, with 4 bases between. Per germline, CDR1 MNHEY and CDR2 SMNVEV (reference sequence). This CDR3 is 14 amino acids long. The CDR3 bases are TGTGCCAGCAGTTTGGGTTCTGGGGCCAACGTCCTGACTTTC. Its protein product is CASSLGSGANVLTF.

The chain combines TRBV28 with TRBJ1-5; no definite D call. The CDR3 totals 15 residues. Per the germline V gene, CDR1 is MDHEN and CDR2 is SYDVKM. V was pared by 5 bases and J by 2 bases, with 13 bases between. The CDR3 sequence: CASSRARGGNQPQHF. The CDR3 bases are TGTGCCAGCAGTCGGGCCCGTGGAGGCAATCAGCCCCAGCATTTT.

This clonotype was detected a few times. This chain joins TRBV27 and TRBJ2-1; TRBD2 aligns across 10 bases. V trimming: 3 bases; J trimming: 5 bases; junction bases outside the gene matches: 4. The germline gives CDR1 MNHEY, CDR2 SMNVEV (reference sequence). The length of the CDR3 is 15 residues. CDR3 amino acids: CASSFRTSGNNEQFF. The CDR3 coding sequence is TGTGCCAGCAGTTTTCGGACTAGCGGAAACAATGAGCAGTTCTTC.

This clonotype was observed at least ten times. One end of the junction is discordant with germline, which a read error may explain. The gene calls are TRBV7-7 and TRBJ2-1; 12 bases line up with TRBD1. This CDR3 has 15 amino acids. Germline values: CDR1 SSHAT, CDR2 FNYEAQ (reference sequence). CDR3 region: CASSSWGTGGDEQFF. CDR3 DNA sequence: TGTGCTAGCAGCTCTTGGGGGACAGGGGGCGATGAGCAGTTCTTC. Drawing the rest from reference TRBV7-7 and TRBJ2-1, the complete variable domain is GAGVSQSPRYKVTKRGQDVTLRCDPISSHATLYWYQQALGQGPEFLTYFNYEAQPDKSGLPSDRFSAERPEGSISTLTIQRTEQRDSAMYRCASSSWGTGGDEQFFGPGTRLTVL.

This clonotype occurred a few times. The V call is TRBV4-1, the J call TRBJ2-4; 7 positions agree with TRBD1. This CDR3 spans 16 amino acids. V was clipped by 3 bases and J by 1 base; unmatched bases: 6. The V gene's germline CDR1 is MGHRA and CDR2 YSYEKL. CDR3 sequence: CASSHPDRVAKNIQYF. CDR3 coding DNA: TGCGCCAGCAGCCACCCTGACAGGGTTGCCAAAAACATTCAGTACTTC.

This chain joins TRBV19 and TRBJ2-5; TRBD2 might be the D (5 bases). Trimming removed 5 bases at V and 2 bases at J, with 12 bases between. Germline lookup yields CDR1 LNHDA and CDR2 SQIVND (reference sequence). There are 14 residues in the CDR3. CDR3 nucleotides: TGTGCCAGTAGTGAGGGAGTAGCTCAAGAGACCCAGTACTTC. Its protein product is CASSEGVAQETQYF.

DNA for the CDR3: TGTGCCAGCAGCTTACAGGGGCTGGGAGAGACCCAGTACTTC. Translation gives CASSLQGLGETQYF. V gene TRBV7-6 combines with J gene TRBJ2-5; a possible D gene is TRBD1 (6 bases). The V end was cut by 2 bases, the J end by 4 bases, with 11 bases between. Per the germline V gene, CDR1 is SGHVS and CDR2 is FNYEAQ. CDR3 length: 14 amino acids.

This chain links TRBV25-1 with TRBJ1-5; D is unclear. V was clipped by 3 bases and J by 0 bases, with 6 bases between them. CDR1 MGHDK and CDR2 SYGVNS come from the germline V gene. This CDR3 contains 14 residues. The CDR3 DNA reads as TGTGCCAGCAGTGATCTTGGTAGCAATCAGCCCCAGCATTTT. It yields the protein CASSDLGSNQPQHF.

At least ten counts were recorded for this clonotype. CDR3 DNA: TGTGCCAGCAGTTACCGCGGGGGGGCGAACATTCAGTACTTC. Protein product: CASSYRGGANIQYF. The J gene is TRBJ2-4, the V gene TRBV12-3 or TRBV12-4; 9 bases are shared with TRBD2. The CDR3 consists of 14 residues. V trimming: 4 bases; J trimming: 7 bases; junction bases outside the gene matches: 5.

This sequence joins TRBV29-1 and TRBJ1-1; no definite D call. CDR1 SQVTM and CDR2 ANQGSEA come from the germline V gene. Between the trimmed V and J ends, which lost 7 bases and 4 bases, there was a span of 13 bases. This CDR3 comprises 12 residues. The CDR3 DNA sequence: TGCAGCGCCCGGACGTCGAGCACTGAAGCTTTCTTT. As protein: CSARTSSTEAFF.